The 14 T cell receptor beta chains reported below all come from one sample, sequenced in a study of human T cells and chemical hapten exposure. The time point here: patch test 1, 2 weeks after DPC sensitization. Regarding treatment: therapeutic diphenylcyclopropenone sensitization with weekly scalp DPC. TCRdb re-derived calls from the RACE reads in MiXCR, one entry per CDR3 protein. The repertoire has under 450,000 distinct CDR3 sequences, roughly 4.8% of them found once; the top ten carry 2% to 2.5%. Sequencing used whole blood, obtained in connection with sensitization to the hapten diphenylcyclopropenone (DPC). All receptors derive from a woman in her fifties or sixties with alopecia areata. Some clones in this sample may be carry-over from other donors' samples.

This clonotype was seen repeatedly, ten times or more. The chain combines TRBV7-2 with TRBJ2-1; no clear D gene. The CDR3 is made up of 14 amino acids. Germline lookup yields CDR1 SGHTA and CDR2 FQGNSA. The V end lost 5 bases, the J end lost 5 bases, and 13 bases lay between the germline ends. The CDR3 sequence: CASSRVNRNNEQFF. The DNA of the CDR3 is TGTGCCAGCAGCCGCGTCAACCGGAACAATGAGCAGTTCTTC. Looking up the rest from reference TRBV7-2 and TRBJ2-1 gives the full variable domain: GAGVSQSPSNKVTEKGKDVELRCDPISGHTALYWYRQSLGQGLEFLIYFQGNSAPDKSGLPSDRFSAERTGGSVSTLTIQRTQQEDSAVYLCASSRVNRNNEQFFGPGTRLTVL.

This clonotype was counted a few times. The rearrangement joins TRBV19 to TRBJ2-6; D gene uncertain. CDR1 and CDR2 (germline): LNHDA, SQIVND (reference sequence). The V gene lost 1 base and the J gene lost 1 base, with 8 bases spanning the gap. This CDR3 contains 16 residues. The CDR3: CASSIGERSGANVLTF. The CDR3 bases are TGTGCCAGTAGTATAGGGGAACGGTCTGGGGCCAACGTCCTGACTTTC.

This clonotype was seen many times. The V gene is TRBV7-2, the J gene TRBJ2-3; 11 bases align to TRBD2. This CDR3 region has 17 residues. After removal of 1 base from V and 3 bases from J, the junction contained 6 bases not matched to a gene. The germline V gene has CDR1 SGHTA and CDR2 FQGNSA. The CDR3: CASSLGLAGSRTDTQYF. CDR3 nucleotide sequence: TGTGCCAGCAGCTTAGGACTAGCGGGATCGCGGACAGATACGCAGTATTTT.

V is TRBV27 and J is TRBJ1-6, with a weak D call TRBD1 (5 bases). This CDR3 spans 15 amino acids. Germline V gives CDR1 MNHEY, CDR2 SMNVEV (reference sequence). Trimming took off 9 bases at V and 3 bases at J, with 15 bases between the two ends. DNA of the CDR3: TGTGCCAGTCGTCCCAGGGACCTCTATAATTCACCCCTCCACTTT. Its protein product is CASRPRDLYNSPLHF.

This clonotype showed up many times. The chain uses TRBV10-3 and TRBJ1-2, with D unclear. Trimming pared 0 bases from V and 8 bases from J, leaving 10 bases between. CDR3 length: 13 amino acids. Per germline, CDR1 ENHRY and CDR2 SYGVKD. The CDR3 region has the DNA TGTGCCATCAGTGAGTCGAGGGAGAACGGCTACACCTTC. It specifies CAISESRENGYTF.

This clonotype was recorded at least ten times. The rearrangement joins TRBV12-3 or TRBV12-4 to TRBJ1-1, with a possible D match to TRBD1 (5 bases). Between the trimmed V and J ends, which lost 6 bases and 1 base, there was a span of 12 bases. The length of the CDR3 is 14 residues. CDR3 loop: CASSSGGPNTEAFF. DNA for the CDR3: TGTGCCAGCAGCTCCGGGGGACCGAACACTGAAGCTTTCTTT.

Comments on this clonotype: One end of the junction is discordant with germline, which a read error may explain. The chain has TRBV6-5 and TRBJ1-5; TRBD1 is a possible D gene (6 bases). Germline V gene lookup returns CDR1 MNHEY and CDR2 SVGAGI. The length of the CDR3 is 13 residues. CDR3 coding DNA: TGTGCCGGCAGGTCAGGGGCCTATCAGCCCCAGCATTTT. Protein sequence: CAGRSGAYQPQHF.

The rearrangement joins TRBV28 to TRBJ2-3, with 7 bases lining up with TRBD2. Trimming cost V 3 bases and J 1 base; bases outside gene matches: 16. CDR3 length equals 19 residues. Per the germline V gene, CDR1 is MDHEN and CDR2 is SYDVKM. The CDR3 coding sequence is TGTGCCAGCAGTTTTGGGTGGGGCGGGAGTTCTGTCGGCACAGATACGCAGTATTTT. Translation: CASSFGWGGSSVGTDTQYF.

This clonotype was counted at least ten times. V gene TRBV12-3 or TRBV12-4 combines with J gene TRBJ2-7, with D tentatively TRBD2 (5 bases). Trimming removed 6 bases at V and 0 bases at J, with 12 bases between. The CDR3 contains 14 residues. As DNA, the CDR3 is TGTGCCAGCAGCGGGGATTCGAGCTCCTACGAGCAGTACTTC. Encoded protein: CASSGDSSSYEQYF.

This clonotype was seen ten or more times. The V gene is TRBV6-6, the J gene TRBJ1-1; a possible D gene is TRBD1 (5 bases). The CDR3 length is 16 residues. CDR1 and CDR2 from the germline V gene are MNHNY and SVGAGI (reference sequence). Trimming removed 2 bases from V and 6 bases from J, with 19 bases in between. CDR3 residues: CASSYPPRVGRAEAFF. Here the CDR3 DNA reads TGTGCCAGCAGTTACCCGCCCAGGGTCGGGAGGGCTGAAGCTTTCTTT.

The chain has TRBV29-1 and TRBJ2-1; either TRBD1 or TRBD2 may supply D (5 bases each). Germline CDR1 SQVTM, CDR2 ANQGSEA. The ends were cut back, 7 bases at V and 6 bases at J, with 19 bases in the middle. The CDR3 has 14 amino acids. CDR3 amino acids: CSGKGTRRTNEQFF. CDR3 coding DNA: TGCAGCGGAAAAGGGACCCGCCGTACCAATGAGCAGTTCTTC.

This clonotype was seen only a few times. A much larger clone differs by one base, so this may be a read error. J is TRBJ2-7 and V is TRBV2; D call uncertain. CDR1 and CDR2 (germline): SNHLY, FYNNEI. The V and J ends lost 4 bases and 5 bases respectively, with 3 bases between them. CDR3 length: 10 residues. The chain's CDR3 is CASSVNEQYF. The CDR3 DNA reads as TGTGCCAGCAGTGTAAACGAGCAGTACTTC.

This clonotype has a count of ten or more. V is TRBV12-3 or TRBV12-4 and J is TRBJ2-3; D not certain. The CDR3 is made up of 12 amino acids. V was trimmed by 5 bases and J by 4 bases, leaving 7 bases between them. The CDR3 DNA reads as TGTGCCAGCAGTCGTCTCCCAGATACGCAGTATTTT. The encoded protein is CASSRLPDTQYF.

The sample holds many counts of this clonotype. This chain joins TRBV27 and TRBJ1-5, with D perhaps TRBD1 (5 bases). The CDR3 sequence is 14 residues long. Trimming left V 3 bases short and J 3 bases short, with 9 bases between. Germline loops: CDR1 MNHEY, CDR2 SMNVEV (reference sequence). CDR3 sequence reads: CASSFGRDNQPQHF. CDR3 DNA sequence: TGTGCCAGCAGTTTTGGCAGGGACAATCAGCCCCAGCATTTT.